This T cell receptor (beta chain) was sequenced during a study of CD8+CD57+ T cells in acquired aplastic anemia. The TCR beta profiling, which covered VDJ combination and CDR3 sequence, was carried out using genomic DNA as the template. TCRdb re-derived calls from the reads in MiXCR, one entry per CDR3 protein. The sample contains some 290,000 distinct CDR3 sequences, roughly three fifths of which appear only once. This clonotype came up many times. This CDR3 region has 14 residues. After removal of 4 bases from V and 7 bases from J, the junction contained 7 bases not matched to a gene. Germline CDR1 GTSNPN, CDR2 SVGIG (reference sequence).

This TCR came from a human donor with severe aplastic anemia or a healthy control (not recorded which). The J gene is TRBJ2-3, the V gene TRBV30; 11 nucleotides align to TRBD2. Sequenced input: sorted CD4+, CD8+, or CD8+CD57+ T cells (not recorded which) from PBMCs. The CDR3 nucleotides are TGTGCCTGGACAGGGCTAGCGGGGGGTAATACGCAGTATTTT. Translating gives CAWTGLAGGNTQYF.